The 10 T cell receptor beta chains below come from one sample, sequenced in a study of CD8+ T cells in alopecia areata. The treatment denotes: oral pan-JAK inhibitor, 5-10 mg twice daily. Investigators isolated RNA and reverse transcribed it into cDNA to act as the sequencing template. The protocol was immunoSEQ multiplex PCR, while the TCRdb copy is restricted to in-frame clones and leaves out a portion. The profile shows 98,000 or so clones, 50% to 75% of them singletons. The sample was CD8+ T cells sorted from blood, taken at week 4, from a patient treated with tofacitinib. The receptors derive from a human donor with alopecia areata.

The chain is built from TRBV6-5 and TRBJ2-2; D gene uncertain. V was clipped by 6 bases and J by 8 bases, with 7 bases between them. Looked up from germline, CDR1 is MNHEY and CDR2 is SVGAGI. The CDR3 has 11 residues. This CDR3 is CASSHAGELFF. The CDR3 DNA is TGTGCCAGCAGCCACGCAGGGGAGCTGTTTTTT.

J is TRBJ2-7 and V is TRBV2, with D perhaps assigned TRBD1 or TRBD2 (5 bases each). Between the trimmed V and J ends, which lost 3 bases and 6 bases, there was a span of 15 bases. CDR1 is SNHLY, CDR2 FYNNEI, per germline. The CDR3 spans 14 residues. The CDR3 reads CASSDGATGREQYF. For the CDR3, the DNA is TGTGCCAGCAGTGACGGGGCTACCGGTCGCGAGCAGTACTTC.

The chain carries TRBV27 and TRBJ1-2; D is uncertain. With 8 bases removed from V and 5 bases from J, the gap between germline ends came to 15 bases. Germline V gives CDR1 MNHEY, CDR2 SMNVEV (reference sequence). The CDR3 spans 13 residues. The CDR3, as DNA: TGTGCCAGCGGCCGCCCGGACCAATATGGCTACACCTTC. The encoded protein is CASGRPDQYGYTF.

Only a few counts were recorded for this clone. The chain links TRBV7-9 to TRBJ2-3; the D gene could be TRBD1 or TRBD2 (5 bases each). The germline V gene has CDR1 SEHNR and CDR2 FQNEAQ (reference sequence). This CDR3 has 16 residues. The germline V and J ends were trimmed by 3 bases and 1 base, with 14 bases remaining between them. The CDR3 region has the DNA TGTGCCAGCAGCTTGCCGAGGGGCGGACGCACAGATACGCAGTATTTT. Translated, it gives CASSLPRGGRTDTQYF.

This clone was found once. This CDR3 is also generated by other DNA sequences in the sample. This chain connects TRBV29-1 to TRBJ1-1; D remains unclear. Germline V CDR1 and CDR2: SQVTM, ANQGSEA. Trimming took 3 bases from V and 0 from J, leaving 2 bases between them. This CDR3 has 11 residues. DNA for the CDR3: TGCAGCGTTGAGGTGAACACTGAAGCTTTCTTT. This encodes CSVEVNTEAFF.

The chain employs TRBV27 and TRBJ2-7, with 8 bases fitting TRBD1. This CDR3 region has 15 residues. Trimming took 7 bases from V and 2 from J; bases not matched to a gene: 10. Per the germline V gene, CDR1 is MNHEY and CDR2 is SMNVEV (reference sequence). The CDR3 DNA is TGTGCCAGCACAATTCGGACAGGGTCGACCTACGAGCAGTACTTC. Its translation: CASTIRTGSTYEQYF.

V gene TRBV7-9 combines with J gene TRBJ1-1; a possible D gene is TRBD1 (5 bases). The length of the CDR3 is 12 residues. The germline CDR1 and CDR2 sequences are SEHNR and FQNEAQ (reference sequence). V was trimmed by 7 bases and J by 7 bases, leaving 13 bases between them. The CDR3 loop reads CASTHSQGEAFF. CDR3 in DNA: TGTGCCAGCACCCACTCCCAGGGTGAAGCTTTCTTT.

J is TRBJ2-3 and V is TRBV4-3, with 11 bases fitting TRBD2. This CDR3 has 15 amino acids. Per germline, CDR1 LGHNA and CDR2 YSLEER. With 3 bases clipped from V and 6 bases from J, the junction kept 5 bases outside the gene matches. The CDR3 here is CASSHSGGGQDTQYF. The CDR3 nucleotides are TGCGCCAGCAGCCATAGCGGGGGGGGCCAGGATACGCAGTATTTT.

V usage is TRBV21-1 and J usage is TRBJ2-3; the table names TRBD2, a call not compared with the DNA. TRBV21-1 is annotated as a pseudogene. This CDR3 is 18 amino acids long. This chain's CDR3 is CASSPGLAGGTSTDTQYF. CDR3 nucleotides: TGTGCCAGCAGCCCGGGACTAGCGGGGGGCACTAGCACAGATACGCAGTATTTT.

This sequence joins TRBV13 and TRBJ2-7, with D possibly matching TRBD2 (5 bases). The CDR3 covers 11 residues. Trimming took off 6 bases at V and 7 bases at J, with 10 bases between the two ends. Germline-derived CDR1 and CDR2 are PRHDT and FYEKMQ (reference sequence). CDR3 protein: CASSYRGEQYF. CDR3 in DNA: TGTGCCAGCAGTTACCGCGGGGAGCAGTACTTC. Complete variable domain (other parts from reference TRBV13 and TRBJ2-7): AAGVIQSPRHLIKEKRETATLKCYPIPRHDTVYWYQQGPGQDPQFLISFYEKMQSDKGSIPDRFSAQQFSDYHSELNMSSLELGDSALYFCASSYRGEQYFGPGTRLTVT.